This TCR beta chain was profiled in a study of OX40 agonist ivuxolimab in advanced cancers. Study-level background: Patients took ivuxolimab, an agonistic anti-OX40 (CD134) antibody. At around 83% male, the cohort had a mean age of about 60 years, ranging from 23 to 79. Study conclusions and caveats: In a subset of nonresponders, normalized T-cell clonal expansion was also low.

This table comes from immunoSEQ multiplex PCR, and its TCRdb copy is limited to in-frame clones, with some not included. The table records roughly 87,000 clones, approximately 91% of them present only once. Worth noting for this clone: Its target is unknown.

Germline-derived CDR1 and CDR2 are SGHAT and FQNNGV. The CDR3 has 15 residues. V was clipped by 6 bases and J by 0 bases; unmatched bases: 2. The starting material was CD4+ or CD8+ T cells sorted from blood, obtained in a trial of the OX40 agonist ivuxolimab. This TCR came from an adult with an advanced solid tumor such as melanoma, head and neck, liver or kidney cancer. V gene TRBV11-2 combines with J gene TRBJ2-1; 10 bases align to TRBD1. As DNA, the CDR3 is TGTGCCAGCAGTCGGACAGGGGGCTCCTACAATGAGCAGTTCTTC. Protein product: CASSRTGGSYNEQFF.